This is a list of T cell receptor beta chains from one sample in a study of PD-1 blockade in classical Hodgkin lymphoma. Sequencing was performed with immunoSEQ multiplex PCR; in TCRdb, only in-frame clones are kept and a portion is missing. The table shows roughly 13,000 clones, with around 92% occurring only once. This sample comprised peripheral blood mononuclear cells (PBMCs), obtained at baseline. The receptors derive from a human donor with classical Hodgkin lymphoma. The CDR3 runs from the conserved cysteine through the conserved F or W. Each record gives: D gene, clone size, V gene, CDR3 length, J gene, CDR3 protein, CDR3 DNA. The D gene is left open where the match is weak. Size values are once, few and many counts, or a class for expanded clones, and some rows have none.

>.|.|TRBV11-1|14|TRBJ1-1
CASSLDRYSTEAFF
TGTGCCAGCAGCCTGGACCGGTATAGCACTGAAGCTTTCTTT
>.|.|TRBV2|14|TRBJ2-5
CASSDAGTQETQYF
TGTGCCAGCAGTGATGCAGGTACACAAGAGACCCAGTACTTC
>.|.|TRBV7-9|12|TRBJ1-1
CASSEDSLEAFF
TGTGCCAGCAGCGAGGACAGTTTAGAAGCTTTCTTT
>TRBD2|.|TRBV6-6|14|TRBJ2-7
CASTPGLASYEQYF
TGTGCCAGCACCCCGGGACTAGCGTCCTACGAGCAGTACTTC
>.|once|TRBV9|13|TRBJ1-4
CASSVVVGGELFF
TGTGCCAGCAGCGTAGTCGTCGGGGGGGAACTGTTTTTT
>TRBD1|.|TRBV28|15|TRBJ2-1
CASSPGGRGRNEQFF
TGTGCCAGCAGTCCTGGGGGCAGGGGGCGAAATGAGCAGTTCTTC
>.|.|TRBV27|15|TRBJ1-6
CASSLFGSYNSPLHF
TGTGCCAGCAGTTTATTTGGCAGTTACAATTCACCCCTCCACTTT
>TRBD2|.|TRBV11-2|17|TRBJ2-5
CASSPPSGGNPSETQYF
TGTGCCAGCAGCCCCCCTAGCGGGGGAAATCCTTCAGAGACCCAGTACTTC
>TRBD1|.|TRBV5-1|14|TRBJ1-4
CASSVTGDNEKLFF
TGCGCCAGCAGCGTAACAGGGGATAATGAAAAACTGTTTTTT
>.|once|TRBV4-1|13|TRBJ1-5
CASSQAEDQPQHF
TGCGCCAGCAGCCAAGCCGAGGATCAGCCCCAGCATTTT
>TRBD2|.|TRBV5-1|15|TRBJ2-1
CASSPLAGGYNEQFF
TGCGCCAGCAGCCCCCTCGCGGGGGGGTACAATGAGCAGTTCTTC
>.|few|TRBV19|13|TRBJ1-5
CASRTSTGQPQHF
TGTGCCAGTAGAACCTCGACTGGACAGCCCCAGCATTTT
>TRBD2|few|TRBV7-8|15|TRBJ2-3
CASRPGREFTDTQYF
TGTGCCAGCAGGCCGGGGCGGGAGTTCACAGATACGCAGTATTTT
>TRBD1|.|TRBV5-1|14|TRBJ2-7
CASSYGQGEYEQYF
TGCGCCAGCAGTTACGGACAGGGGGAGTACGAGCAGTACTTC
>TRBD2|.|TRBV4-1|18|TRBJ2-2
CASSQLTSGGANTGELFF
TGCGCCAGCAGCCAACTGACTAGCGGGGGGGCGAACACCGGGGAGCTGTTTTTT
>.|.|TRBV10-2|13|TRBJ2-1
CASNVGGQNEQFF
TGCGCCAGCAATGTGGGGGGCCAGAATGAGCAGTTCTTC
>.|.|TRBV18|17|TRBJ2-6
CASSLGTVSSGANVLTF
TGTGCCAGCTCCTTAGGGACGGTTAGCTCTGGGGCCAACGTCCTGACTTTC
>.|.|TRBV12-5|17|TRBJ2-3
CASGLEPGLASSSSQYF
TGTGCTAGTGGTTTGGAACCGGGACTTGCTTCCTCCTCATCGCAGTATTTT
>.|few|TRBV2|16|TRBJ1-5
CASSEGSYREEAPQHF
TGTGCCAGCAGTGAAGGAAGTTACAGGGAGGAGGCGCCCCAGCATTTT
>TRBD1|few|TRBV5-1|12|TRBJ1-3
CASGTGSDTIYF
TGCGCCAGTGGGACAGGGAGTGACACCATATATTTT
>.|.|TRBV5-1|13|TRBJ2-7
CASSPRAPQEQYF
TGCGCCAGCAGCCCCCGGGCGCCCCAAGAGCAGTACTTC
>.|.|TRBV5-1|16|TRBJ2-1
CASSLTGTSSYNEQFF
TGCGCCAGCAGCCTTACCGGGACAAGCTCCTACAATGAGCAGTTCTTC
>.|.|TRBV6-5|15|TRBJ1-2
CASSNIGQVPLGYTF
TGTGCCAGCAGTAATATAGGCCAGGTCCCCCTAGGCTACACCTTC
>.|.|TRBV5-1|16|TRBJ2-5
CASSILGGGIQETQYF
TGCGCCAGCAGCATCCTGGGAGGGGGGATCCAAGAGACCCAGTACTTC
>.|.|TRBV14|13|TRBJ1-2
CASSQDYSRGYTF
TGTGCCAGCAGCCAAGATTATAGTCGTGGCTACACCTTC
>.|.|TRBV5-1|12|TRBJ2-2
CASSGLAGELFF
TGCGCCAGCAGCGGGCTCGCCGGGGAGCTGTTTTTT
>.|once|TRBV7-8|14|TRBJ1-1
CASSLVTGNTEAFF
TGTGCCAGCAGCTTAGTGACCGGGAACACTGAAGCTTTCTTT
>.|.|TRBV11-2|19|TRBJ1-4
CASSRNQLPSGNPNEKLFF
TGTGCCAGCAGCCGCAACCAACTACCCTCAGGGAACCCCAATGAAAAACTGTTTTTT
>.|once|TRBV5-1|14|TRBJ1-1
CASSLGWGDTEAFF
TGCGCCAGCAGCTTGGGGTGGGGGGACACTGAAGCTTTCTTT
>.|.|TRBV5-1|13|TRBJ1-6
CASSLDQGSPLHF
TGCGCCAGCAGCTTGGACCAGGGTTCACCCCTCCACTTT
>.|.|TRBV28|15|TRBJ2-5
CASSRPGGSPETQYF
TGTGCCAGCAGTCGCCCCGGGGGCAGTCCAGAGACCCAGTACTTC
>.|.|TRBV5-1|12|TRBJ1-3
CASSLDGVAIYF
TGCGCCAGCAGCTTGGATGGCGTTGCCATATATTTT
>.|.|TRBV15|15|TRBJ2-1
CATSSPAPQGNEQFF
TGTGCCACCAGCAGTCCGGCCCCCCAGGGTAATGAGCAGTTCTTC
>.|once|TRBV23-1|19|TRBJ2-5
CASSQSSGGATTGEETQYF
TGCGCCAGCAGTCAATCGTCGGGGGGGGCAACGACAGGGGAAGAGACCCAGTACTTC
>TRBD2|.|TRBV28|14|TRBJ2-1
CASSSGGAYNEQFF
TGTGCCAGCAGTTCCGGGGGGGCTTACAATGAGCAGTTCTTC
>.|.|TRBV29-1|11|TRBJ2-2
CSAYRAGELFF
TGCAGCGCCTACAGGGCCGGGGAGCTGTTTTTT
>.|once|TRBV21-1|16|TRBJ2-1
CASSPILAGPYNEQFF
TGTGCCAGCAGCCCCATACTAGCGGGGCCCTACAATGAGCAGTTCTTC
>TRBD1|few|TRBV7-2|14|TRBJ1-1
CASSLGQGAAEAFF
TGTGCCAGCAGCCTGGGACAGGGGGCCGCTGAAGCTTTCTTT
>.|.|TRBV28|11|TRBJ1-1
CASIKNTEAFF
TGTGCCAGCATCAAGAACACTGAAGCTTTCTTT
>.|.|TRBV18|15|TRBJ1-5
CASSPGQTSNQPQHF
TGTGCCAGCTCGCCCGGACAGACCAGCAATCAGCCCCAGCATTTT
>.|.|TRBV6-6|12|TRBJ2-1
CASSLRGNEQFF
TGTGCCAGCAGTCTAAGGGGAAATGAGCAGTTCTTC
>.|once|TRBV21-1|17|TRBJ1-3
CASSKLDGGNSGNTIYF
TGTGCCAGCAGCAAACTGGATGGGGGGAACTCTGGAAACACCATATATTTT
>.|.|TRBV10-2|13|TRBJ2-2
CASGQGRTGELFF
TGCGCCAGCGGCCAGGGACGCACCGGGGAGCTGTTTTTT
>TRBD1|once|TRBV4-1|16|TRBJ2-7
CASSLRPGQGTYEQYF
TGCGCCAGCAGCCTAAGGCCGGGACAGGGGACCTACGAGCAGTACTTC
>TRBD2|.|TRBV4-1|14|TRBJ2-2
CASERTSYSGELFF
TGCGCCAGCGAAAGGACTAGCTATTCCGGGGAGCTGTTTTTT
>TRBD1|.|TRBV5-1|15|TRBJ1-3
CASSSTGGVGNTIYF
TGCGCCAGCAGCTCAACAGGGGGAGTCGGAAACACCATATATTTT